This T cell receptor (beta chain) was found in a study of identical twins. Broader study findings: Out-of-frame alpha sequences shared between twins exhibited an excess of low generation probability. Its conclusions, products of cross-sectional statistical analysis, did not come from following the same donors.

The V end lost 5 bases, the J end lost 2 bases, and 17 bases lay between the germline ends. From germline, CDR1 is LNHDA and CDR2 SQIVND (reference sequence). The CDR3 consists of 16 residues. TCRdb ran MiXCR on the 5' RACE reads and lists one entry per CDR3 protein. The data show some 97,000 distinct CDR3 sequences, under 6.5% seen once. Notes on this clonotype: Its cognate antigen is unknown.

Sequenced sample: memory T cells sorted from blood. The clonotype was recovered from a woman between 50 and 59 years old in good health. The rearrangement joins TRBV19 to TRBJ2-3; D uncertain. CDR3 residues: CASSGLFSSLTDTQYF. CDR3 coding DNA: TGTGCCAGTAGTGGCCTGTTTTCGAGCCTCACAGATACGCAGTATTTT.